Below, 3 T cell receptor beta chains from the same sample are listed, as sequenced in a study of blood T cell repertoires in COVID-19. TCRdb's copy holds only in-frame clones and misses some; the assay was immunoSEQ multiplex PCR. The data contain 150,000 to 190,000 clones, about 81% of them singletons. The sequencing input was PBMCs or T cells enriched from blood (not recorded which). The origin of the receptors is a man between 45 and 60 years old who had recovered from COVID-19.

The V and J genes are TRBV6-5 and TRBJ1-2, with TRBD1 as a possible D gene (5 bases). This CDR3 comprises 11 residues. Deletions cut 6 bases from V and 7 bases from J, with 9 bases between. The V gene's germline CDR1 is MNHEY and CDR2 SVGAGI. CDR3 loop: CASRGGIGYTF. CDR3 DNA: TGTGCCAGCAGGGGGGGGATTGGCTACACCTTC.

On this clone itself: At one end the junction does not follow the germline gene, possibly because of a read error. The J gene is TRBJ2-1, the V gene TRBV7-7; 13 bases line up with TRBD2. CDR1 and CDR2 from the germline V gene are SSHAT and FNYEAQ (reference sequence). The CDR3 has 20 amino acids. The CDR3 here is CASSLYPWTSGGLSYNEQFF. In DNA form, the CDR3 reads TGTGCTAGCAGCTTATATCCCTGGACTAGCGGGGGCTTATCCTACAATGAGCAGTTCTTC.

The gene calls are TRBV19 and TRBJ1-5; tentative D call: TRBD1 (5 bases). The CDR3 consists of 15 residues. Germline lookup yields CDR1 LNHDA and CDR2 SQIVND (reference sequence). With 6 bases removed from V and 5 bases from J, the gap between germline ends came to 17 bases. CDR3 sequence (DNA): TGTGCCAGTAGGACAGACAATGTCCTTTATCAGCCCCAGCATTTT. It is translated as CASRTDNVLYQPQHF. Full variable domain (rest looked up from reference TRBV19 and TRBJ1-5): DGGITQSPKYLFRKEGQNVTLSCEQNLNHDAMYWYRQDPGQGLRLIYYSQIVNDFQKGDIAEGYSVSREKKESFPLTVTSAQKNPTAFYLCASRTDNVLYQPQHFGDGTRLSIL.